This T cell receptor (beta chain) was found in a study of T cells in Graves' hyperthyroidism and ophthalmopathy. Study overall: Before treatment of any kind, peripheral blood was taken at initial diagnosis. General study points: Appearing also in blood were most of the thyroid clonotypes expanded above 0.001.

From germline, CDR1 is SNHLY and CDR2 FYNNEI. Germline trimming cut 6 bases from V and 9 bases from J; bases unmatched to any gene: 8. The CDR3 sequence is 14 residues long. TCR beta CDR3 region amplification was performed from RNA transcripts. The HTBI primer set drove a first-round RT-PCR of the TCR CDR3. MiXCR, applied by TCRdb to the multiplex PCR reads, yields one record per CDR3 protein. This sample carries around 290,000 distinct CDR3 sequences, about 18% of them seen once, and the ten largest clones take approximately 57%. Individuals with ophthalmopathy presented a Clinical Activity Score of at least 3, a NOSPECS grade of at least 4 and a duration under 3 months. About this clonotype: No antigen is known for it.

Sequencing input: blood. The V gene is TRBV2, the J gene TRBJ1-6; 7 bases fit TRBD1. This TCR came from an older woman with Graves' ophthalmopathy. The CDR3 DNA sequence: TGTGCCAGCAGCGACGCCACAGGGGTTTCACCCCTCCACTTT. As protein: CASSDATGVSPLHF.